A selection of T cell receptor beta chains follows, all from one sample in a study of T cell responses to AZD1222 COVID-19 vaccine. This table comes from immunoSEQ multiplex PCR, and its TCRdb copy is limited to in-frame clones, with some not included. The sample carries about 100,000 clones, about 87% recorded once. The sequencing used peripheral blood, collected on day 0 of AZD1222 vaccination. The receptors derive from an adult in good health. Both conserved end residues are part of each CDR3. A D gene is named only where the DNA matches it firmly. Clone size is not always given. Where it is, it says once, few, many or a class for expanded clones.

j_call: TRBJ2-2
d_call: TRBD2
clone_size: NA
v_call: TRBV30
cdr3_aa: CAWKLAGVFHTGELFF
cdr3_nt: TGTGCCTGGAAACTAGCGGGAGTGTTTCATACCGGGGAGCTGTTTTTT

j_call: TRBJ1-1
d_call: NA
clone_size: NA
v_call: TRBV30
cdr3_aa: CAWSVLDSPYF
cdr3_nt: TGTGCCTGGAGTGTCCTGGACAGCCCCTACTTT

j_call: TRBJ1-1
d_call: NA
clone_size: NA
v_call: TRBV30
cdr3_aa: CAWSVHDLGAFF
cdr3_nt: TGTGCCTGGAGTGTACATGATCTTGGGGCTTTCTTT

j_call: TRBJ2-7
d_call: NA
clone_size: few
v_call: TRBV10-3
cdr3_aa: CAINLSGVEDEQYF
cdr3_nt: TGTGCCATCAATCTATCCGGGGTCGAGGACGAGCAGTACTTC

j_call: TRBJ2-5
d_call: TRBD2
clone_size: once
v_call: TRBV4-3
cdr3_aa: CASSRLWGAGGEQETQYF
cdr3_nt: TGCGCCAGCAGCCGGCTTTGGGGTGCGGGAGGGGAGCAAGAGACCCAGTACTTC

j_call: TRBJ1-1
d_call: TRBD1
clone_size: NA
v_call: TRBV29-1
cdr3_aa: CSVSDRVEAFF
cdr3_nt: TGCAGCGTTTCGGACAGGGTTGAAGCTTTCTTT

j_call: TRBJ2-1
d_call: TRBD2
clone_size: NA
v_call: TRBV9
cdr3_aa: CASSVDYGTRITSGVYNEQFF
cdr3_nt: TGTGCCAGCAGCGTAGATTACGGGACCCGGATTACTAGCGGGGTCTACAATGAGCAGTTCTTC

j_call: TRBJ2-1
d_call: NA
clone_size: NA
v_call: TRBV18
cdr3_aa: CASSPKDRQFF
cdr3_nt: TGTGCCAGCTCACCGAAGGACAGGCAGTTCTTC

j_call: TRBJ1-1
d_call: TRBD1
clone_size: NA
v_call: TRBV28
cdr3_aa: CASRPTGGAFTEAFF
cdr3_nt: TGTGCCAGCAGGCCTACAGGGGGCGCTTTCACTGAAGCTTTCTTT

j_call: TRBJ2-1
d_call: TRBD2
clone_size: NA
v_call: TRBV14
cdr3_aa: CASSHVTSGRGNEQFF
cdr3_nt: TGTGCCAGCAGCCATGTTACTAGCGGGAGGGGCAATGAGCAGTTCTTC

j_call: TRBJ2-5
d_call: NA
clone_size: NA
v_call: TRBV3-1/TRBV3-2
cdr3_aa: CASSRPPERETQYF
cdr3_nt: TGTGCCAGCAGCCGGCCCCCGGAGAGAGAGACCCAGTACTTC

j_call: TRBJ2-3
d_call: TRBD2
clone_size: NA
v_call: TRBV7-2
cdr3_aa: CASSLGSGSPSSTDTQYF
cdr3_nt: TGTGCCAGCAGCTTAGGGAGCGGGAGCCCCTCTAGCACAGATACGCAGTATTTT

j_call: TRBJ1-2
d_call: NA
clone_size: NA
v_call: TRBV11-2
cdr3_aa: CASSLRRGGGNYGYTF
cdr3_nt: TGTGCCAGCAGCCTCAGGCGGGGTGGCGGTAACTATGGCTACACCTTC

j_call: TRBJ1-1
d_call: NA
clone_size: NA
v_call: TRBV6-4
cdr3_aa: CASSTTENTEAFF
cdr3_nt: TGTGCCAGCAGTACTACAGAGAACACTGAAGCTTTCTTT

j_call: TRBJ2-7
d_call: TRBD2
clone_size: NA
v_call: TRBV6-6
cdr3_aa: CASSWGGEQYF
cdr3_nt: TGTGCCAGCAGTTGGGGGGGCGAGCAGTACTTC

j_call: TRBJ2-3
d_call: NA
clone_size: few
v_call: TRBV21-1
cdr3_aa: CASSKAQTSGRSITDTQYF
cdr3_nt: TGTGCCAGCAGCAAAGCGCAGACTAGCGGGAGAAGTATCACAGATACGCAGTATTTT

j_call: TRBJ2-5
d_call: NA
clone_size: NA
v_call: TRBV11-2
cdr3_aa: CASSYPPGGQETQYF
cdr3_nt: TGTGCCAGCAGCTACCCCCCTGGAGGGCAAGAGACCCAGTACTTC

j_call: TRBJ2-5
d_call: TRBD2
clone_size: NA
v_call: TRBV4-1
cdr3_aa: CASSPAPGASGGETQYF
cdr3_nt: TGCGCCAGCAGCCCCGCCCCCGGGGCTAGCGGCGGTGAGACCCAGTACTTC

j_call: TRBJ1-4
d_call: TRBD1
clone_size: NA
v_call: TRBV3-1/TRBV3-2
cdr3_aa: CASSHVSVQEGAEEKLFF
cdr3_nt: TGTGCCAGCAGCCATGTATCGGTACAAGAGGGGGCAGAGGAAAAACTGTTTTTT

j_call: TRBJ2-7
d_call: NA
clone_size: NA
v_call: TRBV19
cdr3_aa: CASSRGLLGYEQYF
cdr3_nt: TGTGCCAGTAGTCGGGGACTCCTTGGGTACGAGCAGTACTTC

j_call: TRBJ1-2
d_call: TRBD1
clone_size: NA
v_call: TRBV6-6
cdr3_aa: CASSYSPGQGPYGYTF
cdr3_nt: TGTGCCAGCAGTTACTCCCCGGGACAGGGACCCTATGGCTACACCTTC

j_call: TRBJ2-4
d_call: NA
clone_size: NA
v_call: TRBV4-2
cdr3_aa: CASSQDGGSEYF
cdr3_nt: TGTGCCAGCAGCCAAGATGGGGGGAGTGAGTACTTC

j_call: TRBJ2-1
d_call: NA
clone_size: NA
v_call: TRBV10-3
cdr3_aa: CAISESGYYNEQFF
cdr3_nt: TGTGCCATCAGTGAGTCCGGGTACTACAATGAGCAGTTCTTC

j_call: TRBJ2-7
d_call: NA
clone_size: once
v_call: TRBV19
cdr3_aa: CASSIVRGPNYEQYF
cdr3_nt: TGTGCCAGTAGTATCGTTAGGGGCCCAAATTACGAGCAGTACTTC

j_call: TRBJ2-5
d_call: TRBD1
clone_size: NA
v_call: TRBV6-6
cdr3_aa: CASSPGTGKETQYF
cdr3_nt: TGTGCCAGCAGTCCCGGGACAGGGAAAGAGACCCAGTACTTC